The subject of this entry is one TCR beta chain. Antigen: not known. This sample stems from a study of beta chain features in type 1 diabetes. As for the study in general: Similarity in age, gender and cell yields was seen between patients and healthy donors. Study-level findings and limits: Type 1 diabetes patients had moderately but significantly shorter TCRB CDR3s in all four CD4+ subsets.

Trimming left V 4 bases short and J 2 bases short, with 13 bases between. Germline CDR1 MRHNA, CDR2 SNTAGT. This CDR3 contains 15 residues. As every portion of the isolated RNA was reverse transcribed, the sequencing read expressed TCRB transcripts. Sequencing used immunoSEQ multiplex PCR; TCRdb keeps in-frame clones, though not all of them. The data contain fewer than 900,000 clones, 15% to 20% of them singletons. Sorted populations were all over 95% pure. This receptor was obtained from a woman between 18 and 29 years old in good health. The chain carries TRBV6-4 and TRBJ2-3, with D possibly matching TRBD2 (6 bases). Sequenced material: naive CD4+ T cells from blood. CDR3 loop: CASSADGGSTDTQYF. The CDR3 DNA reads TGTGCCAGCAGTGCAGACGGGGGTTCCACAGATACGCAGTATTTT.